The T cell receptor (beta chain) described here comes from a study of blood T cell repertoires in COVID-19. Study-level background: T cells, B-cell-depleted T cells, or PBMCs supplied cDNA or gDNA.

V lost 0 bases and J lost 4; bases outside the gene matches: 5. The V gene's germline CDR1 is LGHNA and CDR2 YSLEER. The CDR3 spans 16 residues. Under the authors' procedure: Counts of nucleated cells, estimated from reference gene primer amplification, were obtained. TCRdb keeps only in-frame clones here, not all; method: immunoSEQ multiplex PCR. That table gives V, J and clone size, and the DNA gave D and trimming. The sample lists some 45,000 clones, around 93% seen once, with around 12% in the top ten. The rearrangement joins TRBV4-3 to TRBJ2-2; 7 positions agree with TRBD2. The TCR originated in a human donor in a cohort sampled during active COVID-19. Sequencing used peripheral blood. CDR3 protein: CASSQEAGSVTGELFF. CDR3 DNA: TGCGCCAGCAGCCAAGAAGCGGGATCGGTCACCGGGGAGCTGTTTTTT.